Listed below are T cell receptor beta chains from one sample, sequenced in a study of OX40 agonist ivuxolimab in advanced cancers. This table comes from immunoSEQ multiplex PCR, and its TCRdb copy is limited to in-frame clones, with some not included. The sample records about 63,000 clones, about 88% being singletons. The sample consisted of CD4+ or CD8+ T cells sorted from blood, taken in a trial of the OX40 agonist ivuxolimab. The receptors originated from an adult with an advanced solid tumor such as melanoma, head and neck, liver or kidney cancer. Each CDR3 is given with its conserved first and last residue. The order of the fields is J gene, V gene, CDR3 protein.

TRBJ2-1	TRBV2	CASTDGYNEQFF
TRBJ2-7	TRBV18	CASSRAGTGSYEQYF
TRBJ2-1	TRBV6-5	CASSYSAGNNEQFF
TRBJ2-7	TRBV5-4	CASSGGQSSYEQYF
TRBJ2-7	TRBV30	CASDRALSYEQYF
TRBJ2-3	TRBV5-4	CAIGGGDTQYF
TRBJ2-3	TRBV27	CASSLSTTSTDTQYF
TRBJ1-2	TRBV4-1	CASSPTRQIYGYTF
TRBJ1-4	TRBV29-1	CSVGGATNEKLFF
TRBJ1-4	TRBV6-5	CASSYSLTTNEKLFF
TRBJ2-7	TRBV7-6	CASSLATGASYEQYF
TRBJ2-5	TRBV7-9	CASSNLVGGTQYF
TRBJ2-7	TRBV9	CASSAGTGVGGQYF
TRBJ2-1	TRBV6-1	CASTTRGGYNEQFF
TRBJ2-7	TRBV10-1	CASGQDSYEQYF
TRBJ1-1	TRBV11-1	CASSEQGTEAFF
TRBJ2-7	TRBV7-9	CASSPIPSHLGAYEQYF
TRBJ1-1	TRBV2	CASRDRDSEAFF
TRBJ2-2	TRBV5-6	CASSPPRRQMNTGELFF
TRBJ2-2	TRBV27	CASSLIGQNTGELFF
TRBJ1-1	TRBV27	CASSYGQWNTEAFF
TRBJ2-7	TRBV6-6	CASSGTETYEQYF
TRBJ1-2	TRBV7-2	CASSSYGQIKDYGYTF
TRBJ1-2	TRBV27	CASSPPGGRSGYTF
TRBJ1-2	TRBV7-9	CASSDQTGTPIYGYTF
TRBJ1-4	TRBV15	CATSRKQGYDEKLFF
TRBJ2-7	TRBV27	CASSLSGPYEQYF
TRBJ2-1	TRBV11-3	CASSLGTSGRLEQFF
TRBJ1-4	TRBV9	CASSEGAATNEKLFF
TRBJ1-1	TRBV4-1	CASSHNTGGGEAFF
TRBJ2-2	TRBV11-2	CASSPIASPTGELFF
TRBJ2-2	TRBV27	CASSRQALTGELFF
TRBJ2-5	TRBV19	CASSPWVAGGPGTQYF
TRBJ2-5	TRBV9	CASSERASRIETQYF
TRBJ2-3	TRBV29-1	CSVDPRGSTDTQYF
TRBJ2-5	TRBV27	CASSLSARGPFKETQYF
TRBJ1-4	TRBV2	CASRGFGQGGEKLFF
TRBJ2-1	TRBV28	CASRLGGQRSRLVRGNEQFF
TRBJ2-2	TRBV2	CAGRTGGNTGELFF
TRBJ2-7	TRBV27	CASSLGTTYEQYF
TRBJ2-7	TRBV28	CATHGILGSSYEQYF
TRBJ2-7	TRBV28	CASTPLQGYEQYF
TRBJ2-7	TRBV7-2	CASSPGTATYEQYF
TRBJ2-4	TRBV27	CASSFLQGNIQYF
TRBJ2-3	TRBV7-2	CASSLTAGLTDTQYF
TRBJ1-1	TRBV11-2	CASTDELGDLSEAFF
TRBJ2-7	TRBV15	CATTSENKPYEQYF
TRBJ1-4	TRBV27	CASANRDRGEKLFF
TRBJ2-2	TRBV25-1	CASSGSTEMAPDTGELFF
TRBJ2-5	TRBV2	CASRGPRPQETQYF
TRBJ1-1	TRBV19	CASRDLTTGGFTEAFF
TRBJ2-5	TRBV10-1	CASSGLAGGGQETQYF
TRBJ2-5	TRBV11-2	CASSRTTGKETQYF